This T cell receptor (beta chain) originates from a study of CD8 T cells in Susac syndrome (dated by TCRdb to the late 2010s). The study in broad terms: Repertoire sequencing was used to test whether CD8+ T cell activation and differentiation in Susac syndrome was antigen driven. General study outcomes and caveats: The number of individuals in the TCR sequencing and HLA analysis was recognized as being relatively small.

There are 17 amino acids in the CDR3, from cysteine to phenylalanine inclusive. The only DNA kept is the CDR3, 51 bases in frame from the first base. V is pruned by 7 bases and J by 4 bases, leaving 13 bases of the junction without a gene match. Reading the germline V gene (reference sequence) gives CDR1 LNHDA and CDR2 SQIVND. A remark on this clonotype: No cognate antigen has been identified for it. No much larger clone exists at a distance of one base, and base qualities are not known.

Peripheral blood CD8+ and CD4+ T cells from healthy donors, Susac syndrome patients and multiple sclerosis patients were profiled by high-throughput TCR beta sequencing. Multiple sclerosis controls were treatment-naive patients with stable or active relapsing-remitting disease fulfilling revised McDonald criteria. Bulk CD8+ and CD4+ T cells were purified by magnetic negative isolation, whereas CD8+ TEMRA cells were enriched by FACS. Blood was collected in EDTA tubes and processed within 24 hours, with PBMCs isolated through density gradient centrifugation. PBMCs intended for TCR sequencing were frozen in liquid nitrogen and were later thawed in a 37 degrees C water bath. A purity of at least 90% was achieved for sorted or isolated CD4+, CD8+ and CD8+ TEMRA cells. RNA was extracted using the RNeasy kit, and about 0.5 to 1 ug of the RNA was reverse transcribed with random hexamers. TCR beta CDR3 regions were amplified with the immunoSEQ multiplex PCR assay covering 54 Vbeta and 13 Jbeta segments. Bias from PCR amplification was corrected by using a synthetic template baseline for primer optimization and for computational correction. In the original analysis: Reads were annotated to V, D and J genes per IMGT and analyzed with immunoSEQ Analyzer, keeping only productive sequences. Clonality was computed as one minus Shannon entropy normalized by log2 of the number of productive unique sequences. For each patient and control, public and private clones were evaluated within the 100 most prevalent clones. Clones were defined as Susac-specific if absent from the healthy and MS cohorts, from 1052 published viral clones and from other ImmuneACCESS disease sequences. The public reads were quality trimmed at Q25 with fastp and then assembled into clones with MiXCR by TCRdb, keeping productive beta chains. CDR3 protein duplicates are merged, each entry listing the most common genes and DNA. The V and J calls shown here were made by TCRdb, not taken from the authors' results. The sample table holds about 250,000 distinct CDR3 sequences, of which 93% were seen once. The ten biggest clones cover about 0.071% of the sample.

Sequencing input: CD4+ T cells from PBMCs. This clonotype was sampled from a human donor with multiple sclerosis. The sequence links TRBV19 to TRBJ2-3, with 11 junctional bases fitting TRBD1. The CDR3 in this case is CASNSPPDRGRPDTQYF. The bases read TGTGCCAGTAACTCCCCCCCGGACAGGGGGCGCCCAGATACGCAGTATTTT.